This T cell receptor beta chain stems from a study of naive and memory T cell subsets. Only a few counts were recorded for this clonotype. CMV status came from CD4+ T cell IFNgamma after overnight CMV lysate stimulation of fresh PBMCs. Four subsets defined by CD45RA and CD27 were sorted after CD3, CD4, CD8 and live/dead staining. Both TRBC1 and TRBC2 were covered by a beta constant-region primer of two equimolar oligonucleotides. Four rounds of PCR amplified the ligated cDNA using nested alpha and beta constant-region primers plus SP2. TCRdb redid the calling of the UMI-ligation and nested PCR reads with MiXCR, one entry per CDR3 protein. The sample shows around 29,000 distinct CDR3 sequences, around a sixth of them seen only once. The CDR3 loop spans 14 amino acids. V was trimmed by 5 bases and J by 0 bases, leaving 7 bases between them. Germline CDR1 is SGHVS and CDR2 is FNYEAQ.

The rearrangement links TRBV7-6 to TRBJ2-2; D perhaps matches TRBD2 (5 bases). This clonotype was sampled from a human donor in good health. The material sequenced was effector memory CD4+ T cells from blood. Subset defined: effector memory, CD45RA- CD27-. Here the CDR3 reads CASSLGANTGELFF. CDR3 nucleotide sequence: TGTGCCAGCAGCCTCGGGGCGAACACCGGGGAGCTGTTTTTT.